Presented here are 27 T cell receptor beta chains from one specimen sequenced in a study of cytomegalovirus exposure and HLA in healthy donors. The PCR made use of 60 Vbeta and 13 Jbeta primers. Clones were read by immunoSEQ multiplex PCR, and TCRdb kept only the in-frame ones, dropping some. The data contain 180,000 or so clones, roughly four fifths of them singletons. The sample taken for sequencing was PBMCs. These receptors were obtained from a woman in her forties or fifties in good health and CMV-seropositive.

The CDR3 nucleotides are TGTGCCAGCAGCAAACAGATGAACACTGAAGCTTTCTTT. Translated: CASSKQMNTEAFF. The chain recombines TRBV7-8 with TRBJ1-1; D uncertain. CDR3 length: 13 amino acids. Germline CDR1 is SGHVS and CDR2 is FQNEAQ. With 5 bases removed from V and 0 bases from J, the gap between germline ends came to 7 bases.

This chain links TRBV5-1 with TRBJ2-5; D perhaps matches TRBD2 (5 bases). V was trimmed by 4 bases and J by 0 bases, leaving 13 bases between them. The CDR3 runs 15 residues. Germline assignment: CDR1 SGHRS and CDR2 YFSETQ. CDR3 in amino acids: CASSPGGGDQETQYF. CDR3 DNA: TGCGCCAGCAGCCCCGGAGGCGGCGACCAAGAGACCCAGTACTTC.

The chain couples TRBV2 to TRBJ2-1; 9 positions agree with TRBD1. The CDR3 is made up of 15 amino acids. V dropped 3 bases and J dropped 7; count of bases not matched to a gene: 7. Germline-derived CDR1 and CDR2 are SNHLY and FYNNEI. CDR3 coding DNA: TGTGCCAGCAGTGACTCCGGGACAGGGACTAATGAGCAGTTCTTC. It codes for CASSDSGTGTNEQFF.

The CDR3 DNA reads TGTGCCAGCAGCCGAGAATTACAGGGGGCTGGTAATCAGCCCCAGCATTTT. Its translation: CASSRELQGAGNQPQHF. The chain recombines TRBV7-9 with TRBJ1-5, with TRBD1 matching over 9 bases. Germline V CDR1 and CDR2: SEHNR, FQNEAQ (reference sequence). V lost 5 bases and J lost 4; bases outside the gene matches: 12. This CDR3 has 17 amino acids.

V is TRBV5-1 and J is TRBJ2-3; 10 bases fit TRBD2. The CDR3 is made up of 17 amino acids. In germline, CDR1 is SGHRS, CDR2 YFSETQ. The junction had 8 bases not matched to a gene; V was cut back by 1 base and J by 3 bases. This CDR3 reads CASSLPSGSGGTDTQYF. The CDR3 bases are TGCGCCAGCAGCTTGCCTAGCGGGAGTGGTGGGACAGATACGCAGTATTTT. Variable domain in full (rest from reference TRBV5-1 and TRBJ2-3): KAGVTQTPRYLIKTRGQQVTLSCSPISGHRSVSWYQQTPGQGLQFLFEYFSETQRNKGNFPGRFSGRQFSNSRSEMNVSTLELGDSALYLCASSLPSGSGGTDTQYFGPGTRLTVL.

The rearrangement links TRBV7-9 to TRBJ2-6; maybe TRBD2 (5 bases). Trimming cost V 5 bases and J 3 bases, with 11 bases left between them. Germline lookup yields CDR1 SEHNR and CDR2 FQNEAQ (reference sequence). The CDR3 contains 15 residues. As DNA, the CDR3 is TGTGCCAGCAGCCCCGGCGGGCATGGGGCCAACGTCCTGACTTTC. It codes for CASSPGGHGANVLTF.

The rearrangement joins TRBV19 to TRBJ1-2; TRBD1 aligns across 9 bases. This CDR3 has 14 amino acids. The V segment lost 5 bases and the J segment 2 bases; nucleotides outside the gene matches: 3. From germline, CDR1 is LNHDA and CDR2 SQIVND (reference sequence). The CDR3 DNA reads as TGTGCCAGTAGTGCCGGGACAGGGAACTATGGCTACACCTTC. Its protein is CASSAGTGNYGYTF.

V gene TRBV5-6 combines with J gene TRBJ2-1; TRBD2 aligns across 13 bases. J lost 10 bases, V lost 4 bases, and 11 bases had no gene match. The germline gives CDR1 SGHDT, CDR2 YYEEEE. The length of the CDR3 is 16 residues. In DNA form, the CDR3 reads TGTGCCAGCAGCCCCGGACTAGCGGGGGTAATCCAAGAGCAGTTCTTC. Residues: CASSPGLAGVIQEQFF.

This chain links TRBV6-1 with TRBJ1-1; D may be TRBD1 (5 bases). CDR3 length: 14 residues. Per germline, CDR1 MNHNS and CDR2 SASEGT. With 8 bases removed from V and 5 bases from J, the gap between germline ends came to 18 bases. The CDR3 DNA follows: TGTGCCAGCCGCGGGGCGGGTACGAGGACTGAAGCTTTCTTT. Its protein is CASRGAGTRTEAFF.

The chain has TRBV28 and TRBJ1-1; D not certain. Germline V gives CDR1 MDHEN, CDR2 SYDVKM. V lost 6 bases to trimming and J lost 0 bases, with 14 bases between them. The length of the CDR3 is 15 residues. Here the CDR3 DNA reads TGTGCCAGCAGCACCGCGGGGTCTCTGAACACTGAAGCTTTCTTT. Encoded protein: CASSTAGSLNTEAFF.

The V call is TRBV9, the J call TRBJ2-5; TRBD1 is a possible D gene (6 bases). Germline CDR1 SGDLS, CDR2 YYNGEE. V lost 4 bases and J lost 5, with 18 bases in between. The CDR3 extends over 15 amino acids. The CDR3 DNA is TGTGCCAGCAGCCTTACAGGGACATCAAAGGAGACCCAGTACTTC. Its translation: CASSLTGTSKETQYF.

This chain joins TRBV28 and TRBJ2-7; the match to TRBD1 covers 7 bases. The CDR3 covers 12 residues. V was pared by 8 bases and J by 9 bases, with 10 bases of the junction left unmatched. Germline V gene sequence: CDR1 MDHEN, CDR2 SYDVKM. In DNA form, the CDR3 reads TGTGCCAGCTCCGGGACAGTCCTAGGGCAGTACTTC. Protein: CASSGTVLGQYF.

This sequence joins TRBV30 and TRBJ1-2; D call uncertain. V lost 0 bases to trimming and J lost 8 bases, with 10 bases between them. CDR1 is GTSNPN and CDR2 is SVGIG in the germline V gene (reference sequence). The CDR3 covers 12 residues. CDR3 sequence (DNA): TGTGCCTGGAGTGTCGACACTGGCGGCTACACCTTC. Translation gives CAWSVDTGGYTF.

This chain uses TRBV7-9 with TRBJ2-5; D may be TRBD2 (5 bases). From germline, CDR1 is SEHNR and CDR2 FQNEAQ (reference sequence). V was shortened by 2 bases and J by 4 bases, with 14 bases between the two germline ends. This CDR3 has 15 amino acids. This CDR3 is CASSLNSLGGETQYF. CDR3 DNA: TGTGCCAGCAGCTTAAACAGTCTAGGAGGAGAGACCCAGTACTTC.

This clone was seen only once. The genes are TRBV29-1 and TRBJ1-1; D perhaps matches TRBD1 (6 bases). V was clipped by 7 bases and J by 1 base, with 10 bases between them. This CDR3 region has 12 residues. CDR1 SQVTM and CDR2 ANQGSEA come from the germline V gene. In DNA form, the CDR3 reads TGCAGCGCTCAGGGGCCGAACACTGAAGCTTTCTTT. Translated: CSAQGPNTEAFF. Looking up the rest from reference TRBV29-1 and TRBJ1-1 gives the full variable domain: SAVISQKPSRDICQRGTSLTIQCQVDSQVTMMFWYRQQPGQSLTLIATANQGSEATYESGFVIDKFPISRPNLTFSTLTVSNMSPEDSSIYLCSAQGPNTEAFFGQGTRLTVV.

This chain links TRBV18 with TRBJ1-1; D possibly corresponds to TRBD1 (5 bases). This CDR3 region has 13 residues. CDR1 is KGHSH, CDR2 LQKENI, per germline. V was trimmed by 7 bases and J by 0 bases, leaving 9 bases between them. CDR3 in amino acids: CASFPGVNTEAFF. In nucleotides, the CDR3 is TGTGCCAGCTTCCCGGGGGTGAACACTGAAGCTTTCTTT.

In its sample, this clone was seen once. The chain combines TRBV4-1 with TRBJ2-2; 13 positions match TRBD2. This CDR3 spans 19 amino acids. Germline trimming cut 2 bases from V and 6 bases from J; bases unmatched to any gene: 12. Germline lookup yields CDR1 MGHRA and CDR2 YSYEKL. The CDR3 sequence: CASSQPPLGTSGVSGELFF. CDR3 nucleotide sequence: TGCGCCAGCAGCCAACCTCCCCTAGGGACTAGCGGGGTCTCCGGGGAGCTGTTTTTT.

Turning to this clone: This same CDR3 is encoded by further DNA sequences in the sample. The CDR3 here is CAISPGLAGGQDTQYF. The CDR3 bases are TGTGCCATCAGCCCGGGACTAGCGGGGGGGCAGGATACGCAGTATTTT. The rearrangement links TRBV10-3 to TRBJ2-3, with 16 bases fitting TRBD2. J lost 6 bases, V lost 6 bases, and 6 bases had no gene match. Germline CDR1 reads ENHRY; CDR2 reads SYGVKD. The CDR3 length is 16 residues.

This chain joins TRBV5-1 and TRBJ1-1; D is undetermined. Germline V lookup: CDR1 SGHRS, CDR2 YFSETQ. Trimming took 5 bases from V and 1 from J, leaving 9 bases between them. This CDR3 has 13 residues. The CDR3 region has the DNA TGCGCCAGCAGTCGGGGATCGAACACTGAAGCTTTCTTT. This codes for CASSRGSNTEAFF.

A word on this clone: The same CDR3 also results from other DNA sequences found in this sample. The chain recombines TRBV6-5 with TRBJ2-7; 11 nucleotides line up with TRBD1. The CDR3 covers 15 residues. With 6 bases clipped from V and 0 bases from J, the junction kept 4 bases outside the gene matches. Per the germline V gene, CDR1 is MNHEY and CDR2 is SVGAGI. The CDR3 sequence is CASSYGTGGSYEQYF. The DNA of the CDR3 is TGTGCCAGCAGCTACGGGACAGGGGGCTCCTACGAGCAGTACTTC.

V gene TRBV6-1 combines with J gene TRBJ2-7, with D possibly TRBD2 on 5 matching bases. The germline V and J ends were trimmed by 5 bases and 0 bases, with 14 bases remaining between them. Germline values: CDR1 MNHNS, CDR2 SASEGT. This CDR3 comprises 15 residues. The CDR3: CASSTPAASSYEQYF. The DNA of the CDR3 is TGTGCCAGCAGTACCCCAGCGGCCAGCTCCTACGAGCAGTACTTC.

The chain joins TRBV5-1 to TRBJ2-6, with D possibly being TRBD1 (5 bases). Germline V lookup: CDR1 SGHRS, CDR2 YFSETQ. V gave up 5 bases and J gave up 0 bases, with 9 bases separating them. CDR3 size: 15 residues. The DNA for the CDR3 is TGCGCCAGCAGAACCAGGGCCTCTGGGGCCAACGTCCTGACTTTC. Translated: CASRTRASGANVLTF. Supplemented by reference TRBV5-1 and TRBJ2-6, the full variable domain reads KAGVTQTPRYLIKTRGQQVTLSCSPISGHRSVSWYQQTPGQGLQFLFEYFSETQRNKGNFPGRFSGRQFSNSRSEMNVSTLELGDSALYLCASRTRASGANVLTFGAGSRLTVL.

This chain connects TRBV29-1 to TRBJ1-1, with TRBD1 as a possible D gene (5 bases). Trimming stripped 5 bases from V and 2 bases from J, with 12 bases between. CDR1 is SQVTM and CDR2 is ANQGSEA in the germline V gene. The CDR3 has 13 amino acids. Written as DNA, the CDR3 is TGCAGCGTTCCGCCCCAGGGAAACACTGAAGCTTTCTTT. Its translation is CSVPPQGNTEAFF.

Comments on this clone: A read error may account for a junction end that differs from germline. This chain joins TRBV7-9 and TRBJ1-1; TRBD1 agrees at 7 bases. Germline-derived CDR1 and CDR2 are SEHNR and FQNEAQ (reference sequence). The CDR3 spans 14 residues. CDR3: CSSSSGQANTEAFF. The CDR3, as DNA: TGTTCCAGCAGCTCCGGACAGGCTAACACTGAAGCTTTCTTT.

V usage is TRBV29-1 and J usage is TRBJ2-1; 9 bases are a match to TRBD1. The CDR3 covers 13 residues. CDR1 and CDR2 (germline): SQVTM, ANQGSEA. J gave up 9 bases and V 6 bases, and 9 bases lay outside the gene matches. CDR3 region: CSVGVGTGFEQFF. DNA for the CDR3: TGCAGCGTCGGGGTCGGGACAGGGTTTGAGCAGTTCTTC.

The chain uses TRBV2 and TRBJ1-3; D uncertain. Germline V CDR1 and CDR2: SNHLY, FYNNEI. The CDR3 contains 17 residues. V lost 3 bases and J 4 bases, leaving 19 bases between the germline ends. CDR3 sequence (DNA): TGTGCCAGCAGTGATTATGGTAGCCCCGGCTCAGGAAACACCATATATTTT. Residues: CASSDYGSPGSGNTIYF.

J is TRBJ1-4 and V is TRBV15; TRBD1 aligns across 9 bases. The CDR3 is 15 residues long. Germline V CDR1 and CDR2: LNHNV, YYDKDF (reference sequence). V trimming: 5 bases; J trimming: 7 bases; junction bases outside the gene matches: 8. The CDR3 bases are TGTGCCACCAGCGGTGGACAGGGGATTGTTGAAAAACTGTTTTTT. Translated: CATSGGQGIVEKLFF. Complete variable domain (other parts from reference TRBV15 and TRBJ1-4): DAMVIQNPRYQVTQFGKPVTLSCSQTLNHNVMYWYQQKSSQAPKLLFHYYDKDFNNEADTPDNFQSRRPNTSFCFLDIRSPGLGDTAMYLCATSGGQGIVEKLFFGSGTQLSVL.